This paragraph reports one TCR beta chain. V shed 0 bases, J shed 8 bases, and the junction held 10 bases outside the gene matches. This CDR3 is built from 16 residues. CDR1 and CDR2 from the germline V gene are MNHEY and SVGAGI. This record belongs to a study of shared T cell receptors in the human thymus. Profiling relied on immunoSEQ multiplex PCR, and the TCRdb table lists in-frame clones only, not all of them. The sample yields roughly 700,000 clones, roughly 88% seen once. The same sample was also studied in work on human thymus T cells.

This sequence originates from a boy in the first two years of life with a congenital heart defect. The V and J genes are TRBV6-5 and TRBJ2-1; the match to TRBD2 covers 7 bases. The sample was thymocytes. The CDR3 region is CASSYSRGGSGDEQFF. In DNA form, the CDR3 reads TGTGCCAGCAGTTACTCTAGGGGCGGGAGTGGTGATGAGCAGTTCTTC.